This T cell receptor (beta chain) was obtained from a study of cytomegalovirus exposure and HLA in healthy donors. Overall study: The same platform was used for the 120 validation repertoires and the approximately 700 first-cohort repertoires, a later analysis reported.

TCRdb's table, derived via immunoSEQ multiplex PCR, lists solely in-frame clones and lacks some. Of 70,000 to 80,000 clones in the sample, 94% were seen once. The receptor comes from a woman between 18 and 29 years old in good health and CMV-seropositive. The source material was PBMCs.

DNA for the CDR3: TGTGCCAGTAAGTCGGAACGGAGCCTTTACGAGCAGTACTTC. This gives the protein CASKSERSLYEQYF. The chain has TRBV6-5 and TRBJ2-7; D is unresolved. This CDR3 is 14 amino acids long. Trimming removed 9 bases at V and 4 bases at J, with 19 bases between. Germline V lookup: CDR1 MNHEY, CDR2 SVGAGI.